This passage covers 2 T cell receptor beta chains from one sample sequenced in a study of blood T cell repertoires in COVID-19. The assay was immunoSEQ multiplex PCR, and TCRdb's table has in-frame clones only and misses some. The sample lists roughly 410,000 clones, around 91% seen once, with about 1.6% in the top ten. The sequenced sample was peripheral blood. These receptor sequences come from a woman between 40 and 55 years old with COVID-19, enrolled during active disease.

As DNA, the CDR3 is TGTGCCAGCAGCTCCCGGGACAGAGAGAACACCGGGGAGCTGTTTTTT. Protein product: CASSSRDRENTGELFF. V is TRBV9 and J is TRBJ2-2, with 7 bases aligning to TRBD1. This CDR3 region has 16 residues. V lost 4 bases and J lost 1; bases outside the gene matches: 7. Germline loops: CDR1 SGDLS, CDR2 YYNGEE.

The chain carries TRBV5-4 and TRBJ2-7; 10 bases align to TRBD2. V was pared by 4 bases and J by 3 bases, with 4 bases of the junction left unmatched. CDR1 is SGHNT and CDR2 is YYREEE in the germline V gene (reference sequence). The CDR3 extends over 14 amino acids. The CDR3 DNA sequence: TGTGCCAGCAGCGATGCTAGCGGGGGCTACGAGCAGTACTTC. This codes for CASSDASGGYEQYF.